The 11 T cell receptor beta chains below all came from one sample that was sequenced in a study of regulatory T cells in long-lasting Graves disease. Time point meaning: persistent/refractory GD, antithyroid drugs over 5 years with positive TRAb. PBMCs provided the RNA from which the TCR library was made. According to the study, TCR beta libraries were built with iRepertoire HTBI primers and CDR3-region Arm-PCR. TCRdb redid the calling of the multiplex PCR reads with MiXCR, one entry per CDR3 protein. The profile covers about 470,000 distinct CDR3 sequences, with around a fifth appearing a single time and more than 6% taken by the ten largest. Sequencing used peripheral blood mononuclear cells (PBMCs), obtained when the disease was refractory, from a patient treated with antithyroid drugs. The receptors come from a female donor with Graves disease.

The J gene is TRBJ1-5, the V gene TRBV6-5; tentatively, D is TRBD1 (6 bases). The germline V gene encodes CDR1 MNHEY and CDR2 SVGAGI. V dropped 3 bases and J dropped 2 bases, with 14 bases sitting between them. This CDR3 is 16 amino acids long. The CDR3 protein is CASSYIQGMGNQPQHF. The CDR3 nucleotides are TGTGCCAGCAGTTATATACAGGGCATGGGCAATCAGCCCCAGCATTTT.

This clonotype has ten or more counts. J is TRBJ2-5 and V is TRBV12-3 or TRBV12-4; the match to TRBD2 covers 11 bases. CDR3 size: 17 residues. Trimming removed 4 bases from V and 1 base from J; junction bases left unmatched: 8. The CDR3 nucleotides are TGTGCCAGCAGTTCAACTACTAGCGGGGGACTCCAAGAGACCCAGTACTTC. This encodes CASSSTTSGGLQETQYF.

The sample holds a few counts of this clonotype. The junction departs from the called germline gene at one end, perhaps through a read error. CDR3 loop: CASSPEVGVPIFF. The DNA of the CDR3 is TGTGCCAGCAGCCCAGAGGTGGGAGTGCCTATATTTTTC. The chain links TRBV13 to TRBJ2-7, with a tentative D call TRBD2 (5 bases). In germline, CDR1 is PRHDT, CDR2 FYEKMQ (reference sequence). The CDR3 has 13 residues. Full variable domain (remainder filled in from reference TRBV13 and TRBJ2-7): AAGVIQSPRHLIKEKRETATLKCYPIPRHDTVYWYQQGPGQDPQFLISFYEKMQSDKGSIPDRFSAQQFSDYHSELNMSSLELGDSALYFCASSPEVGVPIFFGPGTRLTVT.

The chain links TRBV6-1 to TRBJ2-3, with D unclear. V was clipped by 3 bases and J by 6 bases, with 4 bases between them. The CDR3 runs 11 residues. Germline V lookup: CDR1 MNHNS, CDR2 SASEGT. The CDR3 nucleotides are TGTGCCAGCAGTGACTACGATACGCAGTATTTT. This gives the protein CASSDYDTQYF.

This clonotype was counted a few times. The chain combines TRBV7-9 with TRBJ2-5; D is unresolved. V was pared by 0 bases and J by 3 bases, with 8 bases between. CDR3 length: 14 amino acids. Per germline, CDR1 SEHNR and CDR2 FQNEAQ (reference sequence). In DNA, the CDR3 is TGTGCCAGCAGCTTAGCGTCCAATGAAGAGACCCAGTACTTC. The encoded protein is CASSLASNEETQYF.

This clonotype has a handful of counts. This chain uses TRBV19 with TRBJ2-2, with a possible D match to TRBD2 (5 bases). The CDR3 runs 14 residues. Trimming shortened V by 7 bases and J by 5 bases, and 14 bases separated the two germline ends. Germline CDR1 LNHDA, CDR2 SQIVND (reference sequence). CDR3 sequence reads: CASTPGMETGELFF. CDR3 DNA sequence: TGTGCCAGTACCCCGGGGATGGAGACCGGGGAGCTGTTTTTT.

This clonotype was observed a handful of times. The rearrangement uses TRBV10-1 and TRBJ1-1; D is uncertain. V gave up 0 bases and J gave up 1 base, with 6 bases separating them. Germline-derived CDR1 and CDR2 are WNHNN and SYGVQD (reference sequence). The CDR3 is 14 amino acids. CDR3 loop: CASSESPGNTEAFF. CDR3 nucleotide sequence: TGCGCCAGCAGTGAGTCGCCAGGGAACACTGAAGCTTTCTTT.

This clonotype came up many times. A read error may explain this, as a much larger clone is one base away. This sequence joins TRBV11-3 and TRBJ1-1; the D is unclear. V was shortened by 5 bases and J by 1 base, with 8 bases between the two germline ends. Germline loops: CDR1 SGHNT, CDR2 YENEEA. The CDR3 sequence is 13 residues long. CDR3 protein: CASSRGWNTEAFF. For the CDR3, the DNA is TGTGCCAGCAGCCGGGGATGGAACACTGAAGCTTTCTTT.

This clonotype was counted at least ten times. The CDR3 region has the DNA TGTGCCAGCAGCTACTTTTTCTCCGGGGAGCTGTTTTTT. It translates to CASSYFFSGELFF. V gene TRBV11-3 combines with J gene TRBJ2-2; D uncertain. Germline assignment: CDR1 SGHNT and CDR2 YENEEA. V lost 4 bases and J 6 bases, leaving 9 bases between the germline ends. The CDR3 sequence is 13 residues long.

The chain recombines TRBV7-9 with TRBJ2-2; possible D gene TRBD2, 6 bases. Trimming removed 4 bases from V and 2 bases from J, with 11 bases in between. This CDR3 contains 15 residues. Looked up from germline, CDR1 is SEHNR and CDR2 is FQNEAQ (reference sequence). The CDR3 nucleotides read TGTGCCAGCAGCTGGGACTCCTCTAACACCGGGGAGCTGTTTTTT. Amino acids: CASSWDSSNTGELFF.

This clonotype was counted many times. The gene calls are TRBV7-2 and TRBJ2-5; 7 positions match TRBD2. Germline V CDR1 and CDR2: SGHTA, FQGNSA. V shed 7 bases and J 1 base; nucleotides not matched to a gene: 6. The CDR3 runs to 14 residues. This CDR3 is CASTPGLSQETQYF. In nucleotides, the CDR3 is TGTGCCAGCACCCCGGGACTAAGCCAAGAGACCCAGTACTTC.